This T cell receptor (beta chain) stems from a study of blood T cell repertoires in COVID-19. Germline loops: CDR1 MGHDK, CDR2 SYGVNS. The CDR3 has 17 residues. V shed 5 bases and J shed 0 bases, with 14 bases lying between them. Original handling: Reference gene primer amplification gave estimated nucleated cell counts. Only in-frame clones appear in the TCRdb table, and some are missing; sequencing was by immunoSEQ multiplex PCR. From that table come the V and J calls and clone size; the DNA was used to work out D and trimming. The data hold about 190,000 clones, with roughly four fifths observed a single time.

The material sequenced was peripheral blood. This sequence originates from a middle-aged man who had recovered from COVID-19. This chain uses TRBV25-1 with TRBJ2-6, with D perhaps TRBD2 (6 bases). As DNA, the CDR3 is TGTGCCAGCAGTCCCGCTGGAGGGCGCTCTGGGGCCAACGTCCTGACTTTC. It specifies CASSPAGGRSGANVLTF.